This T cell receptor beta chain was sequenced for a study of T cell clonality in common variable immunodeficiency. General study results and limits: Common variable immunodeficiency TCR beta sequences reportedly had fewer deletions and N-nucleotide insertions.

Diagnosis required reduced IgG, IgA and/or IgM with specific antibody deficiency. With regard to this clone: Its antigen is not known. The sequence runs out 3 residues before the end of the CDR3; the remainder is reconstructed from the germline J gene.

Sequencing used immunoSEQ multiplex PCR; TCRdb keeps in-frame clones, though not all of them. The sample includes approximately 29,000 clones, none of them occurring once. Germline CDR1 is LNHDA and CDR2 is SQIVND (reference sequence). Trimming removed 9 bases from V and 2 bases from J; junction bases left unmatched: 11. There are 15 residues in the CDR3. The source is a human donor with common variable immunodeficiency. The sample was peripheral blood mononuclear cells. J is TRBJ2-3 and V is TRBV19, with 7 bases matching TRBD2. CDR3 loop: CASSGMWILTDTQYF. The covered CDR3 bases are TGTGCCAGCAGCGGGATGTGGATACTCACAGATACG.